One and the same sample provided the 16 T cell receptor beta chains below, sequenced in a study of control samples from healthy donors and cancer patients. TCRdb's table, derived via immunoSEQ multiplex PCR, lists solely in-frame clones and lacks some. The table has approximately 150,000 clones, roughly nine tenths seen once. What was sequenced was blood. The receptors derive from a man aged 18 to 35 in good health.

This clone was found once. The V call is TRBV28, the J call TRBJ1-5; D gene unclear. Germline V CDR1 and CDR2: MDHEN, SYDVKM. V was shortened by 3 bases and J by 4 bases, with 7 bases between the two germline ends. The CDR3 is 13 amino acids. The CDR3 sequence: CASSFKLNQPQHF. Here the CDR3 DNA reads TGTGCCAGCAGTTTCAAGCTAAATCAGCCCCAGCATTTT. Supplemented by reference TRBV28 and TRBJ1-5, the full variable domain reads DVKVTQSSRYLVKRTGEKVFLECVQDMDHENMFWYRQDPGLGLRLIYFSYDVKMKEKGDIPEGYSVSREKKERFSLILESASTNQTSMYLCASSFKLNQPQHFGDGTRLSIL.

The chain employs TRBV6-1 and TRBJ1-5; 10 bases map to TRBD1. V was pared by 6 bases and J by 6 bases, with 8 bases of the junction left unmatched. The germline V gene encodes CDR1 MNHNS and CDR2 SASEGT. The CDR3 runs 15 residues. The DNA of the CDR3 is TGTGCCAGCAGGCCGGTGGGACAGGGGCGTCAGCCCCAGCATTTT. Its protein product is CASRPVGQGRQPQHF.

This clone was observed a handful of times. This chain joins TRBV6-2 or TRBV6-3 and TRBJ2-3; 14 nucleotides align to TRBD2. V was pared by 5 bases and J by 4 bases, with 5 bases of the junction left unmatched. Germline CDR1 MNHEY, CDR2 SVGEGT. The CDR3 spans 16 residues. CDR3 region: CASSQPGLAGADTQYF. The CDR3 DNA reads TGTGCCAGCAGTCAGCCGGGACTAGCGGGGGCAGATACGCAGTATTTT.

The chain recombines TRBV29-1 with TRBJ2-7; D ambiguous. This CDR3 has 16 residues. CDR1 SQVTM and CDR2 ANQGSEA come from the germline V gene. The germline V and J ends were trimmed by 1 base and 5 bases, with 21 bases remaining between them. As DNA, the CDR3 is TGCAGCGTTGAAGGGGATTTGTTGGGATTCCAGAACGAGCAGTACTTC. It translates to CSVEGDLLGFQNEQYF.

V usage is TRBV7-3 and J usage is TRBJ2-1; 9 bases align to TRBD1. The CDR3 is made up of 15 amino acids. The V gene's germline CDR1 is SGHTA and CDR2 FQGTGA. V lost 3 bases to trimming and J lost 8 bases; unmatched junction nucleotides: 8. Here the CDR3 reads CASSLGSDRGHEQFF. For the CDR3, the DNA is TGTGCCAGCAGCTTGGGGTCGGACAGGGGCCATGAGCAGTTCTTC.

The J gene is TRBJ1-4, the V gene TRBV25-1; the match to TRBD1 covers 11 bases. The CDR3 contains 17 residues. V dropped 4 bases and J dropped 6; count of bases not matched to a gene: 10. Germline-derived CDR1 and CDR2 are MGHDK and SYGVNS. CDR3 loop: CASSVTDRGRIDEKLFF. CDR3 nucleotide sequence: TGTGCCAGCAGTGTTACGGACAGGGGGCGCATCGATGAAAAACTGTTTTTT.

V and J are TRBV29-1 and TRBJ1-1; 7 bases match TRBD1. This CDR3 is 14 amino acids long. Germline V gene data show CDR1 as SQVTM and CDR2 as ANQGSEA. Trimming removed 6 bases from V and 0 bases from J; junction bases left unmatched: 7. CDR3 DNA sequence: TGCAGCGTGTTGGGACAGTTCATGAACACTGAAGCTTTCTTT. Encoded protein: CSVLGQFMNTEAFF.

The rearrangement joins TRBV14 to TRBJ2-5, with 7 positions matching TRBD2. The CDR3 loop spans 16 amino acids. The J segment lost 2 bases and the V segment lost 4 bases, leaving 10 bases of the junction unmatched. Germline assignment: CDR1 SGHDN and CDR2 FVKESK. DNA for the CDR3: TGTGCCAGCAGCCCCCGCTGGGGGGGGATGCAAGAGACCCAGTACTTC. It yields the protein CASSPRWGGMQETQYF. Full variable domain (outside the CDR3, taken from reference TRBV14 and TRBJ2-5): EAGVTQFPSHSVIEKGQTVTLRCDPISGHDNLYWYRRVMGKEIKFLLHFVKESKQDESGMPNNRFLAERTGGTYSTLKVQPAELEDSGVYFCASSPRWGGMQETQYFGPGTRLLVL.

This chain links TRBV6-5 with TRBJ2-1; 12 positions agree with TRBD1. CDR1 and CDR2 (germline): MNHEY, SVGAGI. There are 15 residues in the CDR3. Unmatched junction bases numbered 8, after V lost 6 bases and J lost 8 bases. Written as DNA, the CDR3 is TGTGCCAGCAGGCCCCCGGGACAGGGGGCCTATGAGCAGTTCTTC. Its protein product is CASRPPGQGAYEQFF.

This clone was seen only once. The genes are TRBV5-1 and TRBJ2-7; either TRBD1 or TRBD2 may fit D (5 bases each). The CDR3 extends over 13 amino acids. Trimming removed 0 bases from V and 4 bases from J, with 8 bases in between. CDR1 SGHRS and CDR2 YFSETQ come from the germline V gene. The CDR3 region has the DNA TGCGCCAGCAGCTTGGGGGACCCTTACGAGCAGTACTTC. Amino acid sequence: CASSLGDPYEQYF.

V is TRBV5-1 and J is TRBJ2-5, with D possibly TRBD1 on 5 matching bases. The V gene's germline CDR1 is SGHRS and CDR2 YFSETQ. This CDR3 spans 15 amino acids. V was shortened by 1 base and J by 4 bases, with 14 bases between the two germline ends. This CDR3 is CASSLWQGTGETQYF. DNA of the CDR3: TGCGCCAGCAGCTTGTGGCAGGGCACGGGAGAGACCCAGTACTTC.

This chain links TRBV6-5 with TRBJ2-7; D perhaps matches TRBD1 (6 bases). Per germline, CDR1 MNHEY and CDR2 SVGAGI. The CDR3 is made up of 12 amino acids. Trimming pared 11 bases from V and 1 base from J, leaving 12 bases between. In DNA form, the CDR3 reads TGTGCCGGGGGCCCCGTTTCCTACGAGCAGTACTTC. Its translation: CAGGPVSYEQYF.

In DNA form, the CDR3 reads TGTGCCAGCAGTTTAGCGGGGGCGGGTGAGCAGTACTTC. This sequence encodes CASSLAGAGEQYF. V gene TRBV12-3 or TRBV12-4 combines with J gene TRBJ2-7; TRBD1 is a possible D gene (6 bases). The V end lost 0 bases, the J end lost 7 bases, and 10 bases lay between the germline ends. This CDR3 is built from 13 residues.

V gene TRBV19 combines with J gene TRBJ1-5; D might be TRBD1 (5 bases). CDR3 length: 16 amino acids. Trimming shortened V by 5 bases and J by 5 bases, and 19 bases separated the two germline ends. Germline CDR1 is LNHDA and CDR2 is SQIVND (reference sequence). The CDR3, as DNA: TGTGCCAGTAGTCTTTGGGAGGGGATGGGGGATCAGCCCCAGCATTTT. Its translation: CASSLWEGMGDQPQHF.

The gene calls are TRBV6-6 and TRBJ1-4; TRBD1 agrees at 7 bases. This CDR3 spans 14 amino acids. V lost 6 bases to trimming and J lost 8 bases; unmatched junction nucleotides: 9. From germline, CDR1 is MNHNY and CDR2 SVGAGI (reference sequence). This CDR3 is CASSPTGQTEKLFF. CDR3 bases: TGTGCCAGCAGCCCCACGGGACAGACAGAAAAACTGTTTTTT.

This chain joins TRBV5-1 and TRBJ2-5; 11 positions match TRBD1. Germline values: CDR1 SGHRS, CDR2 YFSETQ. V gave up 4 bases and J gave up 2 bases; unmatched junction bases: 7. The CDR3 covers 16 residues. CDR3 sequence reads: CASSLGTGGFQETQYF. CDR3 DNA: TGCGCCAGCAGCCTCGGGACAGGGGGATTTCAAGAGACCCAGTACTTC.